Below are 25 T cell receptor beta chains sequenced from a single sample in a study of cytomegalovirus exposure and HLA in healthy donors. The PCR employed 60 Vbeta primers together with 13 Jbeta primers. Using immunoSEQ multiplex PCR, the repertoire was profiled, and TCRdb retains in-frame clones only, with some absent. Of around 130,000 clones in the sample, 70% to 90% were seen once. Sequencing was done on a sample of PBMCs. The receptor set was obtained from a man in his forties in good health and CMV-seronegative.

This rearrangement joins TRBV5-1 to TRBJ2-6; the D gene is possibly TRBD1 (5 bases). V was cut by 3 bases and J by 0 bases, with 19 bases left in between. Germline values: CDR1 SGHRS, CDR2 YFSETQ. This CDR3 comprises 19 residues. The CDR3 loop reads CASSYTGILAVSGANVLTF. The CDR3 bases are TGCGCCAGCAGCTATACAGGAATACTCGCAGTCTCTGGGGCCAACGTCCTGACTTTC.

The chain couples TRBV27 to TRBJ2-1; D is uncertain. Germline V gene sequence: CDR1 MNHEY, CDR2 SMNVEV (reference sequence). This CDR3 is built from 12 residues. With 5 bases removed from V and 5 bases from J, the gap between germline ends came to 7 bases. The CDR3 DNA sequence: TGTGCCAGCAGTCCCGAGAACAATGAGCAGTTCTTC. This gives the protein CASSPENNEQFF.

The chain joins TRBV5-1 to TRBJ2-2; D is possibly TRBD2 (6 bases). V lost 0 bases and J 8 bases, leaving 17 bases between the germline ends. CDR1 is SGHRS and CDR2 is YFSETQ in the germline V gene. The CDR3 runs to 16 residues. In DNA form, the CDR3 reads TGCGCCAGCAGCTTGGCCCCCGGGACTTCTGGAGGGGAGCTGTTTTTT. This encodes CASSLAPGTSGGELFF.

This rearrangement joins TRBV13 to TRBJ1-2; 7 nucleotides agree with TRBD1. After removal of 4 bases from V and 3 bases from J, the junction contained 11 bases not matched to a gene. CDR3 length: 16 amino acids. The V gene's germline CDR1 is PRHDT and CDR2 FYEKMQ (reference sequence). The CDR3 spells CASSSSSRQGDYGYTF. The DNA for the CDR3 is TGTGCCAGCAGCTCCAGCAGCAGACAGGGAGACTATGGCTACACCTTC.

This rearrangement joins TRBV27 to TRBJ1-4, with D perhaps TRBD1 (5 bases). CDR1 is MNHEY and CDR2 is SMNVEV in the germline V gene (reference sequence). Trimming pared 0 bases from V and 6 bases from J, leaving 17 bases between. The CDR3 spans 17 residues. The CDR3 reads CASSLSLGGDRHEKLFF. The CDR3 nucleotides are TGTGCCAGCAGTTTATCCTTGGGGGGGGATCGTCATGAAAAACTGTTTTTT.

The J gene is TRBJ2-1, the V gene TRBV19; 7 nucleotides agree with TRBD1. The J segment lost 15 bases and the V segment lost 0 bases, leaving 11 bases of the junction unmatched. Germline V gene data show CDR1 as LNHDA and CDR2 as SQIVND (reference sequence). This CDR3 spans 14 amino acids. The CDR3 DNA is TGTGCCAGTAGTATAGAGTTGGCGGACAGGATAAGGTTCTTC. Protein sequence: CASSIELADRIRFF.

The chain combines TRBV27 with TRBJ1-4, with D possibly TRBD1 on 6 matching bases. The CDR3 loop spans 15 amino acids. V lost 3 bases and J lost 3, with 11 bases in between. Per the germline V gene, CDR1 is MNHEY and CDR2 is SMNVEV (reference sequence). The CDR3 sequence is CASSFRTASNEKLFF. CDR3 bases: TGTGCCAGCAGTTTCAGGACAGCCTCTAATGAAAAACTGTTTTTT. Drawing the rest from reference TRBV27 and TRBJ1-4, the complete variable domain is EAQVTQNPRYLITVTGKKLTVTCSQNMNHEYMSWYRQDPGLGLRQIYYSMNVEVTDKGDVPEGYKVSRKEKRNFPLILESPSPNQTSLYFCASSFRTASNEKLFFGSGTQLSVL.

V and J are TRBV28 and TRBJ2-2, with 10 bases matching TRBD1. The V gene end was trimmed by 4 bases and the J gene end by 4 bases; junction bases not matched to a gene: 6. From germline, CDR1 is MDHEN and CDR2 SYDVKM. This CDR3 is built from 16 residues. CDR3 protein: CASSSSGQGFTGELFF. The CDR3 DNA sequence: TGTGCCAGCAGTTCGTCGGGACAGGGGTTCACCGGGGAGCTGTTTTTT.

The J gene is TRBJ2-7, the V gene TRBV4-1; no clear D. The germline CDR1 and CDR2 sequences are MGHRA and YSYEKL. This CDR3 region has 13 residues. The V end lost 1 base, the J end lost 4 bases, and 8 bases lay between the germline ends. The CDR3 spells CASSQAKPYEQYF. CDR3 coding DNA: TGCGCCAGCAGCCAAGCGAAGCCGTACGAGCAGTACTTC.

With regard to this clone: An end of the junction differs from the germline gene, which may be a read error. This sequence joins TRBV7-8 and TRBJ2-3; 7 bases map to TRBD1. The CDR3 length is 14 residues. CDR1 is SGHVS, CDR2 FQNEAQ, per germline. The CDR3 loop is CASSLVGTENTQYF. CDR3 bases: TGTGCCAGCAGTTTAGTGGGGACAGAAAATACGCAGTATTTT.

The chain recombines TRBV7-2 with TRBJ1-4, with 9 positions matching TRBD1. V shed 5 bases, J shed 12 bases, and the junction held 10 bases outside the gene matches. Germline V gene lookup returns CDR1 SGHTA and CDR2 FQGNSA. There are 14 residues in the CDR3. CDR3 amino acids: CASSTRDRVVELFF. The DNA of the CDR3 is TGTGCCAGCAGCACCCGGGACAGGGTTGTAGAACTGTTTTTT.

This chain joins TRBV5-6 and TRBJ1-3; D gene uncertain. The CDR3 covers 13 residues. Per germline, CDR1 SGHDT and CDR2 YYEEEE. Trimming shortened V by 3 bases and J by 7 bases, and 11 bases separated the two germline ends. The CDR3 reads CASSSTLRNTIYF. The CDR3 DNA follows: TGTGCCAGCAGCTCGACTCTAAGGAACACCATATATTTT.

The V and J genes are TRBV19 and TRBJ2-1; TRBD1 agrees at 7 bases. This CDR3 has 15 residues. Looked up from germline, CDR1 is LNHDA and CDR2 is SQIVND (reference sequence). V was clipped by 4 bases and J by 6 bases; unmatched bases: 9. CDR3 protein: CASSSTGQWGNEQFF. As DNA, the CDR3 is TGTGCCAGTAGTAGTACGGGACAGTGGGGCAATGAGCAGTTCTTC.

This clone has only a few counts. The chain is built from TRBV28 and TRBJ2-1, with D uncertain. Germline lookup yields CDR1 MDHEN and CDR2 SYDVKM. This CDR3 has 11 amino acids. Trimming stripped 5 bases from V and 15 bases from J, with 14 bases between. The CDR3 loop is CASSQARPLFF. The CDR3 DNA reads TGTGCCAGCAGTCAAGCTAGACCACTGTTCTTC.

This clone has a single count. The J gene is TRBJ2-1, the V gene TRBV7-2; the match to TRBD2 covers 11 bases. Germline V CDR1 and CDR2: SGHTA, FQGNSA. This CDR3 has 16 amino acids. V lost 5 bases, J lost 5 bases, and 8 bases stayed unmatched. The CDR3 spells CASSRSGTSGNNEQFF. In nucleotides, the CDR3 is TGTGCCAGCAGCCGGTCCGGGACTAGCGGTAACAATGAGCAGTTCTTC.

The chain links TRBV27 to TRBJ1-3; D is uncertain. V lost 2 bases and J lost 0, with 14 bases in between. The CDR3 runs to 17 residues. CDR1 MNHEY and CDR2 SMNVEV come from the germline V gene (reference sequence). CDR3 coding DNA: TGTGCCAGCAGTTTAACGGGAGGCAGCCTCTCTGGAAACACCATATATTTT. It codes for CASSLTGGSLSGNTIYF.

V and J are TRBV4-3 and TRBJ2-2; 11 nucleotides match TRBD2. CDR1 is LGHNA, CDR2 YSLEER, per germline. The ends lost 0 bases at V and 6 bases at J; junction bases unmatched: 3. The CDR3 loop spans 16 amino acids. The DNA for the CDR3 is TGCGCCAGCAGCCAAGATCGGGGACTAGCGGCCGGGGAGCTGTTTTTT. Its translation: CASSQDRGLAAGELFF.

The CDR3 sequence is CASSGHSNQPQHF. The CDR3 DNA reads as TGTGCCAGCAGTGGACATAGCAATCAGCCCCAGCATTTT. V usage is TRBV6-6 and J usage is TRBJ1-5; tentative D call: TRBD1 (5 bases). Trimming took off 5 bases at V and 0 bases at J, with 5 bases between the two ends. Germline-derived CDR1 and CDR2 are MNHNY and SVGAGI (reference sequence). The CDR3 runs to 13 residues.

The chain carries TRBV28 and TRBJ2-3; TRBD2 agrees at 7 bases. Germline assignment: CDR1 MDHEN and CDR2 SYDVKM. The CDR3 covers 14 residues. Trimming took 2 bases from V and 3 from J; bases not matched to a gene: 2. CDR3 bases: TGTGCCAGCAGTTTAAGTAGCGGGACAGATACGCAGTATTTT. Its translation: CASSLSSGTDTQYF.

This chain uses TRBV4-1 with TRBJ2-1, with 7 bases identical to TRBD1. The trim removed 5 bases at V and 4 bases at J, leaving 5 bases unmatched. This CDR3 comprises 14 residues. Germline values: CDR1 MGHRA, CDR2 YSYEKL. As DNA, the CDR3 is TGCGCCAGCAGCACGGGACAGACTTACAATGAGCAGTTCTTC. Translated, it gives CASSTGQTYNEQFF.

The chain joins TRBV7-8 to TRBJ2-7, with D maybe TRBD2 (7 bases). The germline V gene has CDR1 SGHVS and CDR2 FQNEAQ. The CDR3 is 14 residues long. Trimming left V 2 bases short and J 7 bases short, with 15 bases between. The CDR3 protein is CASSLIGGAKEQYF. In DNA form, the CDR3 reads TGTGCCAGCAGCTTAATTGGGGGGGCGAAGGAGCAGTACTTC.

This rearrangement joins TRBV7-9 to TRBJ1-1; 9 bases match TRBD1. The germline gives CDR1 SEHNR, CDR2 FQNEAQ (reference sequence). This CDR3 has 16 residues. With 4 bases clipped from V and 1 base from J, the junction kept 7 bases outside the gene matches. This CDR3 is CASSSGQGRRNTEAFF. CDR3 DNA sequence: TGTGCCAGCAGCTCAGGACAGGGGCGCAGGAACACTGAAGCTTTCTTT.

The chain employs TRBV2 and TRBJ2-7, with TRBD2 identical over 13 bases. V was pared by 4 bases and J by 3 bases, with 0 bases of the junction left unmatched. CDR1 is SNHLY, CDR2 FYNNEI, per germline. The CDR3 consists of 14 residues. The CDR3 loop is CASSGTSGSYEQYF. CDR3 bases: TGTGCCAGCAGTGGGACTAGCGGGAGCTACGAGCAGTACTTC.

About this clone itself: Compared with germline, one end of the junction differs, possibly owing to a read error. The sample contains more than one DNA sequence encoding this CDR3. This CDR3 reads CASSLSRGSKETQYF. The CDR3 DNA is TGTGCCAGCAGTTTATCCAGGGGGTCAAAAGAGACTCAGTACTTC. The chain couples TRBV28 to TRBJ2-5; 7 bases line up with TRBD1. Germline CDR1 MDHEN, CDR2 SYDVKM. There are 15 residues in the CDR3.

V usage is TRBV5-4 and J usage is TRBJ1-2; 8 bases fit TRBD1. J lost 4 bases, V lost 0 bases, and 5 bases had no gene match. CDR1 SGHNT and CDR2 YYREEE come from the germline V gene (reference sequence). CDR3 length: 15 residues. CDR3 bases: TGTGCCAGCAGCTTGGGCAGGGGGCGGGGCTATGGCTACACCTTC. Translated: CASSLGRGRGYGYTF. Using reference TRBV5-4 and TRBJ1-2 for the parts outside the CDR3, the full variable domain is ETGVTQSPTHLIKTRGQQVTLRCSSQSGHNTVSWYQQALGQGPQFIFQYYREEENGRGNFPPRFSGLQFPNYSSELNVNALELDDSALYLCASSLGRGRGYGYTFGSGTRLTVV.